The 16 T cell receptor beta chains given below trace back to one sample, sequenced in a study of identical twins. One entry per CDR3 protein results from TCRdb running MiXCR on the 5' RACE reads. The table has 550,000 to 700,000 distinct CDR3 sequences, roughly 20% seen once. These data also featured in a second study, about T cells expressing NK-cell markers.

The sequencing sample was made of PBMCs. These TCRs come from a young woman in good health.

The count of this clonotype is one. CDR3 nucleotides: TGTGCCAGCAGCACAGGGGGAGGCGGCACTGAAGCTTTCTTT. Translated: CASSTGGGGTEAFF. V gene TRBV9 combines with J gene TRBJ1-1, with 8 bases aligning to TRBD1. Germline V gene sequence: CDR1 SGDLS, CDR2 YYNGEE. The CDR3 has 14 residues. V was clipped by 4 bases and J by 4 bases; unmatched bases: 6.

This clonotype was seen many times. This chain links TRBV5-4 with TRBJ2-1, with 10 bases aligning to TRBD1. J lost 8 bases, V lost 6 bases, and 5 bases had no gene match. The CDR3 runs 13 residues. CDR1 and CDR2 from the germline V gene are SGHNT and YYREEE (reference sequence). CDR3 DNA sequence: TGTGCCAGCACGGGACAGGGGTCGGATGAGCAGTTCTTC. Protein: CASTGQGSDEQFF.

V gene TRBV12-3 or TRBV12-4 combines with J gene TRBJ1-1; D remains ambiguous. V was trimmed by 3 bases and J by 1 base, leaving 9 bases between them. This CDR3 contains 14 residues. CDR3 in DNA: TGTGCCAGCAGTTTCGGTCCAGGGAACACTGAAGCTTTCTTT. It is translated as CASSFGPGNTEAFF.

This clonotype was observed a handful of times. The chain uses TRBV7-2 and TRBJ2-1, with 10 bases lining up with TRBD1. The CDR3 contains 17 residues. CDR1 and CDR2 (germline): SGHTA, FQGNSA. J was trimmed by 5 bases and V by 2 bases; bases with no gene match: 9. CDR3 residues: CASSLWAGQGPNNEQFF. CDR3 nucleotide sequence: TGTGCCAGCAGCTTATGGGCGGGACAGGGGCCCAACAATGAGCAGTTCTTC.

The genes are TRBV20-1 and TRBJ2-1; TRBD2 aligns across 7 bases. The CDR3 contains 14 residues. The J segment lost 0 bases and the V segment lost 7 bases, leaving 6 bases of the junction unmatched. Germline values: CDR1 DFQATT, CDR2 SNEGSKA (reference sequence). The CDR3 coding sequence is TGCAGTGTATCAGCGGGGAGCTCCTACAATGAGCAGTTCTTC. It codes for CSVSAGSSYNEQFF.

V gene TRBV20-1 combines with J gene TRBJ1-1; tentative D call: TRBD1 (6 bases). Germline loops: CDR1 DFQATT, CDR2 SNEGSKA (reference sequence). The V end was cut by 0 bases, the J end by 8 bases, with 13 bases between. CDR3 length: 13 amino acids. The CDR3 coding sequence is TGCAGTGCTAGAGAGGGACACTTGAGGGAAGCTTTCTTT. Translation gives CSAREGHLREAFF.

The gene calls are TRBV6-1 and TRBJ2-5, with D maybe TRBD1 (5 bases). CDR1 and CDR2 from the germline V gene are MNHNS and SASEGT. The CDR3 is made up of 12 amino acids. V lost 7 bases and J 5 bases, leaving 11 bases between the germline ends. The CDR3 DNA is TGTGCCAGCAAAGGGTACAGGGAGACCCAGTACTTC. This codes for CASKGYRETQYF.

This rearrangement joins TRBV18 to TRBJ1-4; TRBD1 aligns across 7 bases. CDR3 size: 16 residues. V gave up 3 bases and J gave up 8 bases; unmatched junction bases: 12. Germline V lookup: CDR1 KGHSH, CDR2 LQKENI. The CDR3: CASSPIRTGPSEKLFF. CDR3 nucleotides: TGTGCCAGCTCACCTATCCGGACAGGCCCCTCGGAAAAACTGTTTTTT.

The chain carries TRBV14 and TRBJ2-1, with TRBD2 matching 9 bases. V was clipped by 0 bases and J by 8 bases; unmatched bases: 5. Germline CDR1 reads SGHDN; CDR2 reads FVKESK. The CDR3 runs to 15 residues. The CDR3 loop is CASSQESGRRYEQFF. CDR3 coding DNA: TGTGCCAGCAGCCAAGAAAGCGGGAGGCGGTATGAGCAGTTCTTC.

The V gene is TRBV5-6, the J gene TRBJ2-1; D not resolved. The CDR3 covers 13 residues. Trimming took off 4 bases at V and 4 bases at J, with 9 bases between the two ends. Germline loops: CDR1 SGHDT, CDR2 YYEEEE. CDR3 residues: CASSIRHYNEQFF. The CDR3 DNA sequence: TGTGCCAGCAGCATACGACATTACAATGAGCAGTTCTTC.

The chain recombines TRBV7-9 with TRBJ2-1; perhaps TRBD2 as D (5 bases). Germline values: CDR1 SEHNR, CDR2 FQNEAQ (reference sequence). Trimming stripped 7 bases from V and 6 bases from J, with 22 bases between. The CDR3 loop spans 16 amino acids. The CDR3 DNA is TGTGCCAGCAACCTCCTTGTGAGGAGGAGGAGCAATGAGCAGTTCTTC. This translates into CASNLLVRRRSNEQFF.

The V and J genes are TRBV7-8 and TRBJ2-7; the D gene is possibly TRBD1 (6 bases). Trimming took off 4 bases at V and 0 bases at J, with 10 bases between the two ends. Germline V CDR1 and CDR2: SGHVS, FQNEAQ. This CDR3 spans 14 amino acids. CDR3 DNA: TGTGCCAGCAGCTCCGGGACACACTCCTACGAGCAGTACTTC. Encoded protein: CASSSGTHSYEQYF.

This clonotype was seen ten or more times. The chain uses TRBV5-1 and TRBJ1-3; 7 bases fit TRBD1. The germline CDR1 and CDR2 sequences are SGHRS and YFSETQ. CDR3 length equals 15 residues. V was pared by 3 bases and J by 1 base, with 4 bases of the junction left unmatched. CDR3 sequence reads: CASSSNRGSGNTIYF. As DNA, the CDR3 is TGCGCCAGCAGCTCGAACAGGGGTTCTGGAAACACCATATATTTT.

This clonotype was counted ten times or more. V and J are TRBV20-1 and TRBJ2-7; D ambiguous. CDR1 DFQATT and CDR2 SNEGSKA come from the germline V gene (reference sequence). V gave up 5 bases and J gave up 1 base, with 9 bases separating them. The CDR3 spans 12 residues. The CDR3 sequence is CSAYRRSYEQYF. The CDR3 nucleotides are TGCAGTGCTTACCGACGGTCCTACGAGCAGTACTTC.

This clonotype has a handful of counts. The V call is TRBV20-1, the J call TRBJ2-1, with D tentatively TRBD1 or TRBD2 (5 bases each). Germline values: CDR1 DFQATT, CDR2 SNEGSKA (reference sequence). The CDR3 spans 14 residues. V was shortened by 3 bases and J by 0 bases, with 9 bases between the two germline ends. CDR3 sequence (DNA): TGCAGTGCTAGTTGGGGGAGCTCCTACAATGAGCAGTTCTTC. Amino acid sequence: CSASWGSSYNEQFF.

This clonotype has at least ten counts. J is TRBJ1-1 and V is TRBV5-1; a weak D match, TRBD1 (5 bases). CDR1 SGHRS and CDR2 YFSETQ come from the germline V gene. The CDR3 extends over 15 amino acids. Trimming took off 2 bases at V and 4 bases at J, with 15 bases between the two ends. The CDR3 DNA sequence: TGCGCCAGCAGCTTCTTCGAAGCTCAGGGCACTGAAGCTTTCTTT. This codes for CASSFFEAQGTEAFF.